This T cell receptor beta chain was profiled in a study of blood T cell repertoires in COVID-19. As for the study in general: Samples came from the United States, Italy and Spain, spanning acute and convalescent COVID-19. PBMCs, B-cell-depleted T cells, or T cells provided the cDNA or gDNA that made up the material.

How the authors handled the data: Amplified reference gene primers provided the basis for estimating nucleated cell counts. Produced via immunoSEQ multiplex PCR; TCRdb's table is partial and in-frame only. V, J and clone size reflect that table, while D and trimming were determined from the DNA. The table shows approximately 500,000 clones, with approximately 85% occurring only once. CDR3 length: 15 residues. Per germline, CDR1 ENHRY and CDR2 SYGVKD. With 0 bases removed from V and 7 bases from J, the gap between germline ends came to 15 bases. The origin of this receptor is a human donor in a cohort sampled during active COVID-19. The chain is built from TRBV10-3 and TRBJ1-2; D call uncertain. Sequencing input: peripheral blood. The CDR3 DNA is TGTGCCATCAGTGAGTCCCCCGGGTCCCGAAGTGGCTACACCTTC. Translation: CAISESPGSRSGYTF.